This T cell receptor (beta chain) was obtained from a study of T cells in Graves' hyperthyroidism and ophthalmopathy. There are many counts of this clonotype. Its antigen is undetermined. RNA transcripts provided the source from which TCR beta CDR3 regions were amplified. A set of HTBI primers served as the primers for a first-round RT-PCR of the TCR CDR3. MiXCR, applied by TCRdb to the multiplex PCR reads, yields one record per CDR3 protein. The sample includes approximately 600,000 distinct CDR3 sequences, less than 25% of them seen just once. The study excluded patients with uncontrolled infection, other autoimmune disease, pregnancy or lactation. Study observations and caveats: Ophthalmopathy and stable hyperthyroidism were separated by a 13 V-J model. Most clonotypes expanded in thyroid above 0.001 were likewise present in blood. It was a median roughly 6.5 months before onset that the model predicted ophthalmopathy.

V was pared by 7 bases and J by 3 bases, with 5 bases of the junction left unmatched. The germline V gene has CDR1 SNHLY and CDR2 FYNNEI. CDR3 size: 13 residues. This chain uses TRBV2 with TRBJ2-7; 8 positions match TRBD1. The source material was blood. This clonotype was obtained from a man aged 25-45 years with Graves' ophthalmopathy. The CDR3 DNA reads as TGTGCCAGCACTAGGGACAGGCTCTACGAGCAGTACTTC. Translation gives CASTRDRLYEQYF.